One T cell receptor beta chain is described in this entry. Its target is not known. This sample stems from a study of shared clonotypes between healthy human individuals. Per germline, CDR1 SGHTA and CDR2 FQGNSA. The CDR3 runs 15 residues. Trimming cost V 5 bases and J 6 bases; bases outside gene matches: 13. Sequencing used immunoSEQ multiplex PCR; TCRdb keeps in-frame clones, though not all of them. There are some 500,000 clones in the sample; around 96% occur only once, and roughly 0.06% lies in the top ten. Findings and limits, study-wide: Researchers sampled only blood; tissue repertoires likely differ.

The sample taken for sequencing was naive CD4+ T cells sorted from blood. Regarding subset: CD45RA+ positively selected. V usage is TRBV7-2 and J usage is TRBJ2-7; 7 bases align to TRBD2. The source is a woman in her 30s in good health. CDR3 DNA sequence: TGTGCCAGCAGCCCACCACTAGCGATGAACGGCGAGCAGTACTTC. Amino acid sequence: CASSPPLAMNGEQYF.